This T cell receptor beta chain emerged from a study of T-cell reconstitution after alpha-beta-depleted transplantation in children. Study results and limitations: Reported findings indicate that, about two months after transplant, alpha-beta T cells came from several hundred expanded clones, which were derived from non-depleted graft cells. There were some patients whose high TCRbeta diversity at day 60 came from surviving recipient T cells and thymic progenitors. Newly made T cells mostly supplied T-cell counts and diversity one year after transplant.

This CDR3 is built from 13 residues. Germline CDR1 is LNHNV and CDR2 is YYDKDF (reference sequence). Trimming removed 3 bases from V and 5 bases from J, with 10 bases in between. It was with unique molecular identifiers that the TCRbeta library was prepared. TCRdb reanalysed the PCR reads using MiXCR and keeps one entry per CDR3 protein. Of about 580,000 distinct CDR3 sequences in the sample, more than 20% were seen once. About this clonotype: The target antigen is unknown.

This sequence joins TRBV15 and TRBJ2-5; unclear D gene. The source material was PBMCs, mostly from graft donor cells, sampled 360 days after TCRalphabeta/CD19-depleted stem cell transplant. This TCR derives from a boy under two years old who had a stem cell transplant for acute myeloid leukemia, so the T cells may come from the graft donor. CDR3 DNA: TGTGCCACCAGCAGCAGGCTGGGGGAGACCCAGTACTTC. This encodes CATSSRLGETQYF.